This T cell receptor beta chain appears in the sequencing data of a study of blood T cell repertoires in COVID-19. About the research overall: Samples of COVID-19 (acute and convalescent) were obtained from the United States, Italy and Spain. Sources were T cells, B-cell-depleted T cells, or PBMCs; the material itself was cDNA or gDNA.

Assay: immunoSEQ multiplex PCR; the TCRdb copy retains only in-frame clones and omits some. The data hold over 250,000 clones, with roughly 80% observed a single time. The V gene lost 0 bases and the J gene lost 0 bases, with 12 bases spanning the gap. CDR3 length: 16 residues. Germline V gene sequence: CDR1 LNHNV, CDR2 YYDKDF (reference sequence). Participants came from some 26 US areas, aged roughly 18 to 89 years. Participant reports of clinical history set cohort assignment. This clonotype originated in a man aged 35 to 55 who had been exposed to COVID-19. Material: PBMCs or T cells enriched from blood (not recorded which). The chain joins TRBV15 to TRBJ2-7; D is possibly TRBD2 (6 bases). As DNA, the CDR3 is TGTGCCACCAGCAGAGAGGGGACTGTAAGCTCCTACGAGCAGTACTTC. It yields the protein CATSREGTVSSYEQYF. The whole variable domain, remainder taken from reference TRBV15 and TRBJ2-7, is DAMVIQNPRYQVTQFGKPVTLSCSQTLNHNVMYWYQQKSSQAPKLLFHYYDKDFNNEADTPDNFQSRRPNTSFCFLDIRSPGLGDTAMYLCATSREGTVSSYEQYFGPGTRLTVT.